The rows below give T cell receptor beta chains drawn from one sample of a study of blood T cells in healthy people across ages. In TCRdb, the 5' RACE reads were re-called with MiXCR into one record per CDR3 protein. Here the sample spans 1.5 million to 2 million distinct CDR3 sequences, approximately 50% being singletons. The sequencing input was blood. The receptors originated from a woman aged 40 to 55 in good health. CDR3s include the opening cysteine and the closing phenylalanine or tryptophan.

v_call	j_call	cdr3_aa
TRBV3-1	TRBJ1-4	CASSHRRDLNEKLFF
TRBV4-3	TRBJ2-7	CASSQDSTGTAYEQYF
TRBV5-1	TRBJ1-2	CASSIGTYVSGYTF
TRBV10-1	TRBJ2-1	CASSESPGYEQFF
TRBV9	TRBJ2-7	CASSSGLAGPFSSYEQYF
TRBV5-1	TRBJ1-2	CASSLETGGDGYTF
TRBV6-2/TRBV6-3	TRBJ1-1	CASGGIVAFF
TRBV18	TRBJ2-7	CASSPYVGLARGEQYF
TRBV5-1	TRBJ1-4	CASSLNTGTNEKLFF
TRBV7-2	TRBJ2-3	CASSLYGTANTDTQYF
TRBV7-2	TRBJ1-2	CASSLAGRGRGYTF
TRBV12-3/TRBV12-4	.	CASSFYWETQYF
TRBV28	TRBJ2-1	CASSSLAPLLYNEQFF
TRBV29-1	TRBJ1-1	CSVEEWLGLMNTEAFF
TRBV20-1	TRBJ2-5	CSATNTRTSVPETQYF
TRBV9	TRBJ1-2	CASSVGDGGNYGYTF
TRBV15	TRBJ2-4	CATSIGLAGDVGTKNIQYF
TRBV12-5	TRBJ1-6	CASGFPIRQGQPPLHF
TRBV20-1	TRBJ2-6	CSARQPWTGFGANVLTF
TRBV29-1	TRBJ2-5	CSVGTPGLAETQYF
TRBV6-2/TRBV6-3	TRBJ1-2	CASSYSRNRDRFRGYTF
TRBV5-1	TRBJ2-1	CASSSTTGSNNEQFF
TRBV7-9	TRBJ2-1	CASSTTLRDNEQFF
TRBV7-2	TRBJ2-3	CASSLEAGGFYTQYF
TRBV11-2	TRBJ2-5	CASSLEAQGLAGLETQYF
TRBV7-9	TRBJ2-5	CASSLEARQLQEAQYF
TRBV6-2/TRBV6-3	TRBJ2-7	CASRPGYSYEQYF
TRBV12-3/TRBV12-4	TRBJ2-5	CASSLSVASWETQYF
TRBV29-1	TRBJ2-7	CGVEREGQGSRLAGGPREQYF
TRBV18	TRBJ1-4	CASSPSGNEKLFF
TRBV20-1	TRBJ1-2	CSASRGMEGQVYGYTF
TRBV12-3/TRBV12-4	TRBJ2-1	CASSQGSGVLGFF
TRBV5-1	TRBJ2-3	CAGSPTGGRGTDTQYF
TRBV29-1	TRBJ2-6	CSARTGLNSGANVLTF
TRBV3-1	TRBJ1-2	CASSQGRTAGGYTF
TRBV10-3	TRBJ1-2	CAISEPGTGGDGYTF
TRBV29-1	TRBJ2-1	CSVGTGTVKEQFF
TRBV19	TRBJ2-7	CASSITRTGIDEQYF
TRBV4-1	TRBJ2-7	CASSQEGLAGVPYEQYF
TRBV29-1	TRBJ2-7	CSVGRGSDWDGGTYEQYF
TRBV6-6	TRBJ1-2	CASSYSNNYGYTF
TRBV27	TRBJ2-1	CASLRMGASGDEQFF
TRBV28	TRBJ1-2	CASSLLGNGYTF
TRBV19	TRBJ2-6	CASSQLLSGANALTF
TRBV28	.	CASSLVNRAHEQYF
TRBV25-1	TRBJ2-1	CASRNPFYNEQFF
TRBV11-1	TRBJ1-2	CASSSTRGFNYGYTF
TRBV20-1	TRBJ2-7	CSARRIPGQSSYEQYF
TRBV6-6	TRBJ1-1	CASTRTGGVNTEAFF
TRBV6-6	TRBJ1-5	CASSPPGYQPQHF
TRBV6-6	TRBJ2-5	CASSDSSRETQYF
TRBV7-8	.	CASSSGTPEQYF
TRBV20-1	TRBJ2-1	CGALGGSAINEQFF